These 11 T cell receptor beta chains originate from one sample sequenced in a study of HIV-infected children after antiretroviral therapy interruption. This sample's treatment: PENTA 11 planned treatment interruption arm or continuous ART arm. Unique molecular identifiers were included in an RNA-based 3' RACE TCR library. TCRdb passed the 3' RACE reads through MiXCR, listing each CDR3 protein once. Here the sample spans tens of thousands of distinct CDR3 sequences, about 4.3% being singletons. The sample here was CD45RA+ CD4+ T cells from PBMCs, pooled from several time points, taken from a donor given antiretroviral therapy, either interrupted or continuous. Regarding subset: naive CD4+ CD45RA+ CD45RO- T cells. The source is a pool of human donors with HIV.

This clonotype was observed many times. This chain uses TRBV5-1 with TRBJ1-1; D not resolved. The CDR3 runs 13 residues. Germline CDR1 is SGHRS and CDR2 is YFSETQ. Between the trimmed V and J ends, which lost 4 bases and 1 base, there was a span of 8 bases. The CDR3 loop reads CASSSLSNTEAFF. In DNA, the CDR3 is TGCGCCAGCAGCAGTCTGTCGAACACTGAAGCTTTCTTT.

This clonotype has ten or more counts. V and J are TRBV29-1 and TRBJ2-6; 8 nucleotides line up with TRBD1. Germline V lookup: CDR1 SQVTM, CDR2 ANQGSEA. With 3 bases clipped from V and 0 bases from J, the junction kept 7 bases outside the gene matches. CDR3 size: 17 residues. The CDR3 nucleotides read TGCAGCGTTGAGCCCGGGACAGGTTCCTCTGGGGCCAACGTCCTGACTTTC. It encodes CSVEPGTGSSGANVLTF.

This clonotype was seen ten or more times. The rearrangement joins TRBV29-1 to TRBJ1-2; D call uncertain. The CDR3 loop spans 12 amino acids. Germline CDR1 reads SQVTM; CDR2 reads ANQGSEA. The germline V and J ends were trimmed by 5 bases and 2 bases, with 9 bases remaining between them. The CDR3 DNA reads as TGCAGCGTTTCGTCACAGAACTATGGCTACACCTTC. Its translation is CSVSSQNYGYTF.

This clonotype came up many times. V usage is TRBV3-1 and J usage is TRBJ1-4; TRBD1 agrees at 9 bases. The CDR3 is 13 residues long. V shed 4 bases, J shed 7 bases, and the junction held 1 base outside the gene matches. Per germline, CDR1 LGHDT and CDR2 YNNKEL (reference sequence). CDR3 sequence reads: CASSPGQGEKLFF. DNA for the CDR3: TGTGCCAGCAGCCCGGGACAGGGTGAAAAACTGTTTTTT. Full variable domain (missing parts from reference TRBV3-1 and TRBJ1-4): DTAVSQTPKYLVTQMGNDKSIKCEQNLGHDTMYWYKQDSKKFLKIMFSYNNKELIINETVPNRFSPKSPDKAHLNLHINSLELGDSAVYFCASSPGQGEKLFFGSGTQLSVL.

This clonotype appeared many times. The chain is built from TRBV5-1 and TRBJ2-3; 12 bases align to TRBD2. This CDR3 comprises 16 residues. Germline CDR1 reads SGHRS; CDR2 reads YFSETQ. After removal of 2 bases from V and 6 bases from J, the junction contained 7 bases not matched to a gene. CDR3 in amino acids: CASSFPSGGAVDTQYF. CDR3 nucleotide sequence: TGCGCCAGCAGCTTTCCTAGCGGGGGGGCCGTGGATACGCAGTATTTT.

Ten or more counts support this clonotype. The chain is built from TRBV28 and TRBJ1-5; 9 bases align to TRBD1. This CDR3 comprises 16 residues. J was trimmed by 2 bases and V by 4 bases; bases with no gene match: 6. Germline loops: CDR1 MDHEN, CDR2 SYDVKM. CDR3 nucleotide sequence: TGTGCCAGCAGTTCCGGACAGGGGAGGGGCAATCAGCCCCAGCATTTT. Its protein is CASSSGQGRGNQPQHF.

This clonotype was seen at least ten times. This chain uses TRBV29-1 with TRBJ1-6, with TRBD1 as a possible D gene (6 bases). The CDR3 has 16 residues. Per the germline V gene, CDR1 is SQVTM and CDR2 is ANQGSEA. Trimming shortened V by 4 bases and J by 6 bases, and 19 bases separated the two germline ends. The CDR3 nucleotides read TGCAGCGTTGCCACCGGGCCTGAGGGGGGTAATTCACCCCTCCACTTT. It specifies CSVATGPEGGNSPLHF.

This clonotype came up many times. The chain has TRBV28 and TRBJ2-3; 8 bases align to TRBD2. V lost 10 bases, J lost 6 bases, and 15 bases stayed unmatched. CDR1 and CDR2 from the germline V gene are MDHEN and SYDVKM. The CDR3 sequence is 15 residues long. In DNA form, the CDR3 reads TGTGCCACTTGGACCGGGGGGGGGCGAGGGGATACGCAGTATTTT. As protein: CATWTGGGRGDTQYF.

There are many counts of this clonotype. The rearrangement links TRBV10-3 to TRBJ2-3; a weak D match, TRBD2 (5 bases). Deletions cut 10 bases from V and 2 bases from J, with 13 bases between. Per the germline V gene, CDR1 is ENHRY and CDR2 is SYGVKD. CDR3 size: 13 residues. The CDR3 sequence is CATEGTATDTQYF. CDR3 DNA: TGTGCCACCGAGGGAACAGCCACAGATACGCAGTATTTT.

This clonotype was seen many times. The chain recombines TRBV20-1 with TRBJ2-4; TRBD1 is a possible D gene (5 bases). V was clipped by 5 bases and J by 1 base, with 15 bases between them. The CDR3 is made up of 15 amino acids. Germline loops: CDR1 DFQATT, CDR2 SNEGSKA (reference sequence). The CDR3 DNA sequence: TGCAGTGCTCTGACAGCTACCGCGGCCAAAAACATTCAGTACTTC. Encoded protein: CSALTATAAKNIQYF.

This clonotype was observed a few times. V and J are TRBV28 and TRBJ2-7; 7 bases are shared with TRBD1. Germline V gene data show CDR1 as MDHEN and CDR2 as SYDVKM. This CDR3 is 14 amino acids long. V dropped 7 bases and J dropped 0; count of bases not matched to a gene: 6. The DNA of the CDR3 is TGTGCCAGCATCCCGGGACAGAGCTCCTACGAGCAGTACTTC. Protein product: CASIPGQSSYEQYF.